This paragraph covers one TCR beta chain sequence. CDR3 length equals 13 residues. The trim removed 5 bases at V and 7 bases at J, leaving 4 bases unmatched. CDR1 and CDR2 from the germline V gene are SGHVS and FNYEAQ. The data derive from a study of T cell changes during pregnancy in multiple sclerosis. TCRdb's table, derived via immunoSEQ multiplex PCR, lists solely in-frame clones and lacks some. Here the sample spans about 60,000 clones, 85% to 95% being singletons. The rearrangement joins TRBV7-6 to TRBJ1-5; 8 bases agree with TRBD1. The sequence derives from a female donor with multiple sclerosis, enrolled in a pregnancy study. Sequencing was performed on CD8+ T cells from peripheral blood mononuclear cells, taken in the second trimester of pregnancy. CDR3: CASSAQGEQPQHF. Here the CDR3 DNA reads TGTGCCAGCAGCGCACAGGGGGAGCAGCCCCAGCATTTT.